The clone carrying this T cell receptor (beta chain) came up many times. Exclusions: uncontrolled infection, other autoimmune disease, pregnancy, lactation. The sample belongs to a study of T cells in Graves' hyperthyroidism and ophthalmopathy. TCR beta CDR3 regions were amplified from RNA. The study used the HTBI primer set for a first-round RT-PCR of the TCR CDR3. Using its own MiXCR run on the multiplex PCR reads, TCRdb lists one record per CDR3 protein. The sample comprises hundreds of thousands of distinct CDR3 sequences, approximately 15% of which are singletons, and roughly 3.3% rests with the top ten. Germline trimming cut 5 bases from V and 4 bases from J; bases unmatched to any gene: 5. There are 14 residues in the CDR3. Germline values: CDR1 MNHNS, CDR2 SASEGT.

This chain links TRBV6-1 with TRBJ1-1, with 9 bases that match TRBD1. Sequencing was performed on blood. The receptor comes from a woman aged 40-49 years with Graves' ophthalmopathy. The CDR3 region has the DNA TGTGCCAGCAGTCGGACAGGGGAAGGCACTGAAGCTTTCTTT. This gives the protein CASSRTGEGTEAFF.